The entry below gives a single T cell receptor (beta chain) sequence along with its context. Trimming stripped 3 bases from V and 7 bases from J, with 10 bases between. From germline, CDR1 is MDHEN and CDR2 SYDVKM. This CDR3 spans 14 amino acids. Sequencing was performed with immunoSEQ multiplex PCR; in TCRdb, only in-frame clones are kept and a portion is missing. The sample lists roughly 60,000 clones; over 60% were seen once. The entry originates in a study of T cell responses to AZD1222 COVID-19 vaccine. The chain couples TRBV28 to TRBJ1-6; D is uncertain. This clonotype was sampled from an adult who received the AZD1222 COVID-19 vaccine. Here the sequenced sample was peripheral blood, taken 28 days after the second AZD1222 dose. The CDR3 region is CASSLAEPNSPLHF. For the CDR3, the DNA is TGTGCCAGCAGTTTGGCCGAACCAAATTCACCCCTCCACTTT.